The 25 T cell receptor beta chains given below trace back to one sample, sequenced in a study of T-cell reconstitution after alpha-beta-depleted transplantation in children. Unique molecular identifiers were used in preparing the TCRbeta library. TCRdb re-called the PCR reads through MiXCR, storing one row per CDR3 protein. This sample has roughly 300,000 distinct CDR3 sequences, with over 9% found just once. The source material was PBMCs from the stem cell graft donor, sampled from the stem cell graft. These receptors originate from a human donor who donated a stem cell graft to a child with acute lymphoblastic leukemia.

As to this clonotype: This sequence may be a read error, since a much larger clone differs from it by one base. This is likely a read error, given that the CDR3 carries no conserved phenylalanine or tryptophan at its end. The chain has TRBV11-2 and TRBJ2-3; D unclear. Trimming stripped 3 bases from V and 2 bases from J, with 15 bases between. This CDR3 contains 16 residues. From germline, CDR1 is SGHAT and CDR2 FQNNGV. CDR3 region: CASSLGSNTATDTQYY. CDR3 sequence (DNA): TGTGCCAGCAGCTTGGGCTCTAACACGGCCACAGATACGCAGTATTAT.

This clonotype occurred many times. The CDR3 DNA sequence: TGTGCCAGCACCGGGAGAGGGGGCAATGAGCAGTTCTTC. Its translation: CASTGRGGNEQFF. The chain recombines TRBV12-3 or TRBV12-4 with TRBJ2-1; D could derive from TRBD1 or TRBD2 (6 bases each). CDR3 length equals 13 residues. Trimming took 7 bases from V and 6 from J, leaving 13 bases between them.

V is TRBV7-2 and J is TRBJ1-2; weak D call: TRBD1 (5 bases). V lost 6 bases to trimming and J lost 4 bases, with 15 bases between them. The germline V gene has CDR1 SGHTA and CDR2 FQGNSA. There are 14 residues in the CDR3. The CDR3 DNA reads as TGTGCCAGCAGTTCTAGGGCAGGGCCCTATGGCTACACCTTC. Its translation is CASSSRAGPYGYTF.

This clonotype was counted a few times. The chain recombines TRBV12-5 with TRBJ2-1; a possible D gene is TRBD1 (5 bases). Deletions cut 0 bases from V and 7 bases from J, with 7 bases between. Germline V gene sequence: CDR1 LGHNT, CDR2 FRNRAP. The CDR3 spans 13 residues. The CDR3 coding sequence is TGTGCTAGTGGTTTGGTAGGGGATAATGAGCAGTTCTTC. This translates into CASGLVGDNEQFF.

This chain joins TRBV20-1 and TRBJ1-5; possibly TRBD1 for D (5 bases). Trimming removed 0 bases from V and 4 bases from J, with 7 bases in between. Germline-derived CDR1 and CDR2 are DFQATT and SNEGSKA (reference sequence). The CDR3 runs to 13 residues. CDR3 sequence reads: CSARDGGNQPQHF. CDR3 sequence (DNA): TGCAGTGCTAGAGATGGGGGGAATCAGCCCCAGCATTTT.

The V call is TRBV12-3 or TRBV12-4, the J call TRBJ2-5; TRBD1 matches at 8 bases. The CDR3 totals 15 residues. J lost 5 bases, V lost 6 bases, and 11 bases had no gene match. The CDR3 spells CASSPGQGVFETQYF. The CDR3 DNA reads TGTGCCAGCAGCCCCGGACAGGGCGTATTCGAGACCCAGTACTTC.

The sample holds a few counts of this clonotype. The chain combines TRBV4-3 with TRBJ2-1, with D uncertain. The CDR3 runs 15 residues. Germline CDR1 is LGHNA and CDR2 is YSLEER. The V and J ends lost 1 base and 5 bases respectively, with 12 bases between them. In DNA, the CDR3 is TGCGCCAGCAGCCAAGGTTCGGGTCGTCACAATGAGCAGTTCTTC. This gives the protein CASSQGSGRHNEQFF.

As DNA, the CDR3 is TGTGCCAGCAGCCCGACGGAGGCCTACGAGCAGTACTTC. Translating it yields CASSPTEAYEQYF. V is TRBV6-2 or TRBV6-3 and J is TRBJ2-7; D is possibly TRBD2 (5 bases). This CDR3 has 13 residues. Trimming left V 6 bases short and J 2 bases short, with 11 bases between. Germline values: CDR1 MNHEY, CDR2 SVGEGT.

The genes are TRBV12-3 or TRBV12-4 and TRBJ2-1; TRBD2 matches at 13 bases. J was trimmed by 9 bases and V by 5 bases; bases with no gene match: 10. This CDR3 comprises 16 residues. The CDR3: CASSPGLAGPDAEQFF. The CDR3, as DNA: TGTGCCAGCAGTCCGGGACTAGCGGGACCAGACGCTGAGCAGTTCTTC.

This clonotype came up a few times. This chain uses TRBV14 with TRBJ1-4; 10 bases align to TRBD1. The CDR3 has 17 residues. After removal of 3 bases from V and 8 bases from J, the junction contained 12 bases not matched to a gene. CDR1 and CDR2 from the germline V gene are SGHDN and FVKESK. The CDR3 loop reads CASSQSRQGAKNEKLFF. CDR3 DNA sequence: TGTGCCAGCAGCCAGTCCCGACAGGGGGCCAAAAACGAAAAACTGTTTTTT.

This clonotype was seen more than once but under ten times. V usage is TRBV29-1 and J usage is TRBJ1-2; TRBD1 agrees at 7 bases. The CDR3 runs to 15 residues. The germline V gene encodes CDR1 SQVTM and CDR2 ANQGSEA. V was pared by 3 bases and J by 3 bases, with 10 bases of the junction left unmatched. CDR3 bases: TGCAGCGTTGAGGACTACCAGGGGGGATACTATGGCTACACCTTC. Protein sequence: CSVEDYQGGYYGYTF.

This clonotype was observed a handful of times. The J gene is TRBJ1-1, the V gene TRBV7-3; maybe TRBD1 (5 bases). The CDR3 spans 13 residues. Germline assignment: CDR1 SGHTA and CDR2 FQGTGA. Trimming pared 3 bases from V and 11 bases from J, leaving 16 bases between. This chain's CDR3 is CASSLGRETSAFF. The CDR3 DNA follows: TGTGCCAGCAGCTTGGGCAGGGAAACGTCGGCTTTCTTT. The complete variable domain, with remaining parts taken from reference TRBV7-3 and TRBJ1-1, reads GAGVSQTPSNKVTEKGKYVELRCDPISGHTALYWYRQSLGQGPEFLIYFQGTGAADDSGLPNDRFFAVRPEGSVSTLKIQRTERGDSAVYLCASSLGRETSAFFGQGTRLTVV.

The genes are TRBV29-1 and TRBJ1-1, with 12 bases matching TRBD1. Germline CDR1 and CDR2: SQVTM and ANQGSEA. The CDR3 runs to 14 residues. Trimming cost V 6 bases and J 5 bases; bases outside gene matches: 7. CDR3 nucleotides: TGCAGCGTGGGGGGACAGGGGGCGCGTACTGAAGCTTTCTTT. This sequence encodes CSVGGQGARTEAFF.

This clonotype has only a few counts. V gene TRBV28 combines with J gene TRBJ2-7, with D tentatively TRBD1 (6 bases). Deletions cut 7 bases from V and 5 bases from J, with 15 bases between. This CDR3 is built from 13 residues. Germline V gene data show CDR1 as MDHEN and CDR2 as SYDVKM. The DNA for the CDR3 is TGTGCCAGCACCTGGGGGCCGATAAACGAGCAGTACTTC. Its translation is CASTWGPINEQYF.

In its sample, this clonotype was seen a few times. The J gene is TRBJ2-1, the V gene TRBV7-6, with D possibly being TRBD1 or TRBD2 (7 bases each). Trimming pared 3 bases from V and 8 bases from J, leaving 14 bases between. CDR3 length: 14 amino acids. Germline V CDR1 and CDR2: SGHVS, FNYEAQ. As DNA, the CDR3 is TGTGCCAGCAGCTTGGGGGAGGGGGCGGATGAGCAGTTCTTC. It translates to CASSLGEGADEQFF.

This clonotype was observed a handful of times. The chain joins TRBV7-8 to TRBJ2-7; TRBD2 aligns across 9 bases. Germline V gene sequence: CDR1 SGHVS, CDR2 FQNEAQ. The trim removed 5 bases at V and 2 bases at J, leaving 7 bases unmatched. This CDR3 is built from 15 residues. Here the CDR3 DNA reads TGTGCCAGCAGCAGAAGACTAGCGGATACCTACGAGCAGTACTTC. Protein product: CASSRRLADTYEQYF.

This CDR3 reads CASASTQQAYNEQFF. CDR3 DNA sequence: TGTGCCAGCGCCTCTACCCAGCAAGCCTACAATGAGCAGTTCTTC. The J gene is TRBJ2-1, the V gene TRBV5-6; D unresolved. Germline values: CDR1 SGHDT, CDR2 YYEEEE. The CDR3 covers 15 residues. Trimming shortened V by 7 bases and J by 2 bases, and 16 bases separated the two germline ends.

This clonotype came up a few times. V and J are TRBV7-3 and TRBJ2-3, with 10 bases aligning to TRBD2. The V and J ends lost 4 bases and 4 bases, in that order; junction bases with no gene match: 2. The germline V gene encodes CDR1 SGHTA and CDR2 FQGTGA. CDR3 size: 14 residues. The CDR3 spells CASSSLAGADTQYF. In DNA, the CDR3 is TGTGCCAGCAGCTCGCTAGCGGGAGCAGATACGCAGTATTTT.

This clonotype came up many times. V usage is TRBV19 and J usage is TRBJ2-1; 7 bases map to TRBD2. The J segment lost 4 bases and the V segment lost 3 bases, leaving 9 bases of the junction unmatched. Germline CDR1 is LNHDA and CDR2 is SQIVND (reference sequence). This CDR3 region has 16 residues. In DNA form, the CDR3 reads TGTGCCAGTAGTATTGGGTTAGCGGGCGGATACAATGAGCAGTTCTTC. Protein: CASSIGLAGGYNEQFF.

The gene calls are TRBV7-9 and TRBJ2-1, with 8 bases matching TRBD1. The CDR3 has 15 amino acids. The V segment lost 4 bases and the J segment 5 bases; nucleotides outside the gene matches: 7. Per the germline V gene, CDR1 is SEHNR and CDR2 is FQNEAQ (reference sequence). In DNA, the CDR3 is TGTGCCAGCAGCTACCGGACAGGGAACAACAATGAGCAGTTCTTC. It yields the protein CASSYRTGNNNEQFF.

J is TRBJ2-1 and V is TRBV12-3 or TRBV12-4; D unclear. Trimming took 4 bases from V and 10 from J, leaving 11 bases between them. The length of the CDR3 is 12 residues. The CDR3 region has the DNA TGTGCCAGCAGTTCGTTCCCCCAGGAGCAGTTCTTC. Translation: CASSSFPQEQFF.

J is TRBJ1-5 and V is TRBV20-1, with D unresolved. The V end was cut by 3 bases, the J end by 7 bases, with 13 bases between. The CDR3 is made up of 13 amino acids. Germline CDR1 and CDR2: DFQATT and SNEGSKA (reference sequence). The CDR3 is CSASLDEEQPQHF. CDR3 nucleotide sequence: TGCAGTGCTAGCCTAGACGAGGAACAGCCCCAGCATTTT.

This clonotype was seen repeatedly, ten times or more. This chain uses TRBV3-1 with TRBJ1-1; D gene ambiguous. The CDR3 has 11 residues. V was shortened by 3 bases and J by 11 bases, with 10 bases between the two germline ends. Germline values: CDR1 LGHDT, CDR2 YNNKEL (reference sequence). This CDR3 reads CASSHAGSAFF. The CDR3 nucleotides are TGTGCCAGCAGCCACGCAGGATCGGCTTTCTTT.

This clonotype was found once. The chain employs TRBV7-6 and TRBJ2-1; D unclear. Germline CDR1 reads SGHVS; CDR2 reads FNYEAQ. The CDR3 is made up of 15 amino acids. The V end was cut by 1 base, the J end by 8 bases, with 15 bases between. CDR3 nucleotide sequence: TGTGCCAGCAGCTTAGGGCCACAAGGGCTCCATGAGCAGTTCTTC. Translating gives CASSLGPQGLHEQFF.

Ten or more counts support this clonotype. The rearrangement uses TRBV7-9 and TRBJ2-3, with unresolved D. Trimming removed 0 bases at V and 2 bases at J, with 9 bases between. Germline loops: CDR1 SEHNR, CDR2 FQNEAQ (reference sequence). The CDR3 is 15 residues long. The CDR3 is CASSLALGSTDTQYF. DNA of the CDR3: TGTGCCAGCAGCTTAGCGCTCGGATCCACAGATACGCAGTATTTT.